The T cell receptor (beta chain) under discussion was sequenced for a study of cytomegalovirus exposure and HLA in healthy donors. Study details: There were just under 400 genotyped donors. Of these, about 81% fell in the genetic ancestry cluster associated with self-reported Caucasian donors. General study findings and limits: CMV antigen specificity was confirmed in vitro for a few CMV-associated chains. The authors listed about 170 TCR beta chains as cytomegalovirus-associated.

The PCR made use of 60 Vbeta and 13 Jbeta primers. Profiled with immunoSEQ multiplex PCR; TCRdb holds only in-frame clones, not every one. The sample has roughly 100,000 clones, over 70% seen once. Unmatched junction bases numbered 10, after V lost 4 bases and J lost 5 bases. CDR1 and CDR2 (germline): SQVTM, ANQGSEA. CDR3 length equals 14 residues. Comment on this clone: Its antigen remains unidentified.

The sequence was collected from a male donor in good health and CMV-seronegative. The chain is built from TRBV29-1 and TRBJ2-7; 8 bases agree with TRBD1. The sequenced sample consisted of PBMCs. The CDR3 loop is CSVVRGATGDEQYF. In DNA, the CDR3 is TGCAGCGTTGTAAGGGGGGCGACAGGGGACGAGCAGTACTTC.